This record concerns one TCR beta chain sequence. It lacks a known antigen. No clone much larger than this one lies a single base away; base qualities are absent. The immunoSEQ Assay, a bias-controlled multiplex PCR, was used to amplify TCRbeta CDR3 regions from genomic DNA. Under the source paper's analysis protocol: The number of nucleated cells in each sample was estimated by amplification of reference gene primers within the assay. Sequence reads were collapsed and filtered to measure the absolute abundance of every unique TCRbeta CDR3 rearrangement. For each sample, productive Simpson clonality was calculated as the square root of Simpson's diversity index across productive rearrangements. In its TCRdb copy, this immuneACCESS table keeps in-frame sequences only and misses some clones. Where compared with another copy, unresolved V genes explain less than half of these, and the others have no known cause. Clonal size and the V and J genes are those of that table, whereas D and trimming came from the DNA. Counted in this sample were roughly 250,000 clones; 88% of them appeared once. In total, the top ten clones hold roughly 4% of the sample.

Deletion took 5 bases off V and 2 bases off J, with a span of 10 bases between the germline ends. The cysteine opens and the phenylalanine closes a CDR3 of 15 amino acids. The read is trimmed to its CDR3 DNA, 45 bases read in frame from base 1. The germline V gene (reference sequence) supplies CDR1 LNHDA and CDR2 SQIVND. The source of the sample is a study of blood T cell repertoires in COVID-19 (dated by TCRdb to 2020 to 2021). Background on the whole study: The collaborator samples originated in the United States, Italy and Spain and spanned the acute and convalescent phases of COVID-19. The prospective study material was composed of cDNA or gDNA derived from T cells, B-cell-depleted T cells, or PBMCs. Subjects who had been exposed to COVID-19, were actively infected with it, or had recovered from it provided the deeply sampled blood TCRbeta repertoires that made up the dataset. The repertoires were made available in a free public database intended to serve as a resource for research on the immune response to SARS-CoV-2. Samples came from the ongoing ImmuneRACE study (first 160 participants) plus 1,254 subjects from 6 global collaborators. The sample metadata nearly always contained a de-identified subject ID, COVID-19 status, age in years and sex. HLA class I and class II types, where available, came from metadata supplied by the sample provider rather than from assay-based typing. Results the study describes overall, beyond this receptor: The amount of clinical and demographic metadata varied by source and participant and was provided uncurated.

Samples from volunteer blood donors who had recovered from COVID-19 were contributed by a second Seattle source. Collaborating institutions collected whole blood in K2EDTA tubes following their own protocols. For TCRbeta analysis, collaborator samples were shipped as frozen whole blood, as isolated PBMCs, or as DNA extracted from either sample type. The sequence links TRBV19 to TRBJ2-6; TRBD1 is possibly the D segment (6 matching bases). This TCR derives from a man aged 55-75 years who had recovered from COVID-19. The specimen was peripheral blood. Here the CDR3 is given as CASSLRQAGANVLTF. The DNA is TGTGCCAGTAGTTTACGACAGGCTGGGGCCAACGTCCTGACTTTC.